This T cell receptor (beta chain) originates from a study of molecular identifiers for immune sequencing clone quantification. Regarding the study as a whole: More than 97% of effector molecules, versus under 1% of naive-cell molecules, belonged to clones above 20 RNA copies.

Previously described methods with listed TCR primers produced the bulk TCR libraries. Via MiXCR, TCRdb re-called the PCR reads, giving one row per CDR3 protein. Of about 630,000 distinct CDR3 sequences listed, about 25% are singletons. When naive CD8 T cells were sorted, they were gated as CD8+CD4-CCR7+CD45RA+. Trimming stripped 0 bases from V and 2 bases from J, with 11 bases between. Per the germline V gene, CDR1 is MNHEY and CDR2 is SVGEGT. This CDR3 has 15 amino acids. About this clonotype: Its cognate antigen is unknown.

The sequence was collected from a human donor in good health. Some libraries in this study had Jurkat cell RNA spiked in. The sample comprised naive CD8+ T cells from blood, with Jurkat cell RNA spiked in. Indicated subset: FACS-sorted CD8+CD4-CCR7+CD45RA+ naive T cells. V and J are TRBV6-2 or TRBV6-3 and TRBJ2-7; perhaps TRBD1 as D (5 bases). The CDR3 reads CASSYSTDRAYEQYF. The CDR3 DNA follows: TGTGCCAGCAGTTACTCGACAGATCGAGCCTACGAGCAGTACTTC.